This T cell receptor beta chain was documented in a study of T-cell reconstitution after alpha-beta-depleted transplantation in children. General study points: There were some patients whose high TCRbeta diversity at day 60 came from surviving recipient T cells and thymic progenitors.

This clonotype was counted ten times or more. Its antigen is as yet unknown. Germline V gives CDR1 SGHTS, CDR2 YDEGEE. V was cut by 7 bases and J by 9 bases, with 10 bases left in between. The CDR3 spans 11 residues. The authors prepared the TCRbeta library with unique molecular identifiers. TCRdb itself ran the PCR reads through MiXCR, one entry per CDR3 protein. The sample has 250,000 or so distinct CDR3 sequences; 7.5% to 9.5% are singletons. This TCR came from a male patient between 5 and 17 years old who had a stem cell transplant for acute lymphoblastic leukemia, so the T cells may come from the graft donor. The V gene is TRBV5-8, the J gene TRBJ2-2; no clear D. This specimen consisted of PBMCs, mostly from graft donor cells, obtained 180 days after TCRalphabeta/CD19-depleted stem cell transplant. CDR3 sequence: CASARSRELFF. CDR3 DNA: TGTGCCAGCGCCCGCTCCCGGGAGCTGTTTTTT.